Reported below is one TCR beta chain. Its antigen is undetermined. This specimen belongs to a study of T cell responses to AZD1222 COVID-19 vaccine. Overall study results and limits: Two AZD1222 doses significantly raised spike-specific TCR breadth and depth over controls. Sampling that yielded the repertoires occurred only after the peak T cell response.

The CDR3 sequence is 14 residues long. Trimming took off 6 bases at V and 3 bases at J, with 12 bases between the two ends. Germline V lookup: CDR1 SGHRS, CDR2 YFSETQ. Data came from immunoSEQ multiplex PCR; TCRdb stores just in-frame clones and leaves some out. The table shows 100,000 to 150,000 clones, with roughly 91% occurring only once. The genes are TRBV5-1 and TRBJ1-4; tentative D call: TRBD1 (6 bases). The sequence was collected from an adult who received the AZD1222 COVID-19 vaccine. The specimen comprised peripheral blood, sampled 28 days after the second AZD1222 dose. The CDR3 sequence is CASKFGGPNEKLFF. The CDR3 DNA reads TGCGCCAGCAAGTTCGGGGGCCCTAATGAAAAACTGTTTTTT.